The 18 T cell receptor beta chains below come from one sample, sequenced in a study of CD8+ T cells in alopecia areata. TCR sequencing used cDNA made by reverse transcription of extracted RNA. Sequenced by immunoSEQ multiplex PCR; TCRdb stores in-frame clones only, minus some. The sample contains about 98,000 clones, roughly 42% of which appear only once. Material for sequencing was CD4+ T cells sorted from blood. These receptor sequences come from a human donor with alopecia areata.

This clone was picked up a small number of times. The genes are TRBV29-1 and TRBJ1-2, with TRBD1 identical over 7 bases. V was clipped by 7 bases and J by 4 bases; unmatched bases: 9. CDR3 length: 13 residues. CDR1 and CDR2 (germline): SQVTM, ANQGSEA. The CDR3 here is CSGWDSFFYGYTF. CDR3 bases: TGCAGCGGATGGGACAGCTTTTTCTATGGCTACACCTTC. The full variable domain, in which reference TRBV29-1 and TRBJ1-2 provide the parts outside the CDR3, is SAVISQKPSRDICQRGTSLTIQCQVDSQVTMMFWYRQQPGQSLTLIATANQGSEATYESGFVIDKFPISRPNLTFSTLTVSNMSPEDSSIYLCSGWDSFFYGYTFGSGTRLTVV.

The rearrangement uses TRBV27 and TRBJ2-2; possibly TRBD2 for D (6 bases). The CDR3 has 15 amino acids. Trimming took off 3 bases at V and 6 bases at J, with 14 bases between the two ends. CDR1 MNHEY and CDR2 SMNVEV come from the germline V gene (reference sequence). CDR3 region: CASSLSGVIPGELFF. The CDR3 DNA follows: TGTGCCAGCAGTTTGTCGGGAGTAATTCCCGGGGAGCTGTTTTTT.

The chain links TRBV10-3 to TRBJ2-5; 7 bases fit TRBD1. CDR3 size: 14 residues. J gave up 5 bases and V 0 bases, and 3 bases lay outside the gene matches. CDR1 is ENHRY and CDR2 is SYGVKD in the germline V gene. The CDR3 spells CAISESSGGETQYF. The CDR3 bases are TGTGCCATCAGTGAGTCATCAGGGGGTGAGACCCAGTACTTC.

This clone was found a few times. V usage is TRBV14 and J usage is TRBJ2-7; either TRBD1 or TRBD2 may fit D (6 bases each). The CDR3 has 14 amino acids. Looked up from germline, CDR1 is SGHDN and CDR2 is FVKESK. Trimming cost V 1 base and J 3 bases, with 10 bases left between them. The chain's CDR3 is CASSQGGTYYEQYF. The DNA for the CDR3 is TGTGCCAGCAGCCAAGGCGGGACATACTACGAGCAGTACTTC. Drawing the rest from reference TRBV14 and TRBJ2-7, the complete variable domain is EAGVTQFPSHSVIEKGQTVTLRCDPISGHDNLYWYRRVMGKEIKFLLHFVKESKQDESGMPNNRFLAERTGGTYSTLKVQPAELEDSGVYFCASSQGGTYYEQYFGPGTRLTVT.

This clone was observed a handful of times. The J gene is TRBJ2-2, the V gene TRBV6-5; no reliable D call. CDR1 is MNHEY and CDR2 is SVGAGI in the germline V gene. The CDR3 has 14 amino acids. Trimming pared 0 bases from V and 7 bases from J, leaving 9 bases between. The CDR3 coding sequence is TGTGCCAGCAGTTACTCGACCCCGGGCGGGGAGCTGTTTTTT. It translates to CASSYSTPGGELFF.

The chain employs TRBV30 and TRBJ1-6, with 9 bases that match TRBD1. This CDR3 region has 16 residues. Germline V gene lookup returns CDR1 GTSNPN and CDR2 SVGIG (reference sequence). The trim removed 3 bases at V and 7 bases at J, leaving 10 bases unmatched. The CDR3 nucleotides read TGTGCCTGGAGCTCCGGGACAGGGCCCTTCAATTCACCCCTCCACTTT. Amino acid sequence: CAWSSGTGPFNSPLHF.

There are a few counts of this clone. This sequence joins TRBV11-2 and TRBJ2-7; 10 bases are shared with TRBD1. J lost 9 bases, V lost 1 base, and 6 bases had no gene match. Germline V gene data show CDR1 as SGHAT and CDR2 as FQNNGV. CDR3 length equals 14 residues. The CDR3 DNA reads as TGTGCCAGCAGCTTAGGGGGACAGGGGAATAGGCAGTACTTC. Protein product: CASSLGGQGNRQYF.

This chain uses TRBV7-2 with TRBJ1-2; TRBD1 is a possible D gene (5 bases). The CDR3 extends over 14 amino acids. V shed 5 bases and J shed 6 bases, with 16 bases lying between them. CDR1 and CDR2 (germline): SGHTA, FQGNSA. CDR3 sequence: CASSPYSQGDGYTF. The CDR3 coding sequence is TGTGCCAGCAGCCCATATAGCCAGGGAGATGGCTACACCTTC.

This chain connects TRBV29-1 to TRBJ2-7, with 11 bases aligning to TRBD2. V trimming: 2 bases; J trimming: 4 bases; junction bases outside the gene matches: 4. The germline CDR1 and CDR2 sequences are SQVTM and ANQGSEA. The CDR3 has 14 residues. CDR3 sequence reads: CSVERGTSGYEQYF. CDR3 DNA sequence: TGCAGCGTTGAAAGGGGGACTAGCGGTTACGAGCAGTACTTC.

As for this clone: The sample carries other DNA sequences with the same CDR3. Here the CDR3 reads CASSLDQETQYF. Written as DNA, the CDR3 is TGCGCCAGCAGCCTGGATCAAGAGACCCAGTACTTC. The chain carries TRBV5-1 and TRBJ2-5; unclear D gene. V lost 4 bases and J lost 2, with 6 bases in between. Germline V gene sequence: CDR1 SGHRS, CDR2 YFSETQ. This CDR3 region has 12 residues.

The chain joins TRBV7-3 to TRBJ1-6; TRBD1 might be the D (5 bases). The CDR3 spans 15 residues. Germline V gene lookup returns CDR1 SGHTA and CDR2 FQGTGA. Trimming removed 2 bases from V and 5 bases from J, with 10 bases in between. CDR3 amino acids: CASSLVGTDNSPLHF. CDR3 sequence (DNA): TGTGCCAGCAGCTTAGTGGGGACGGATAATTCACCCCTCCACTTT.

The chain couples TRBV2 to TRBJ2-1; D not resolved. The V gene lost 3 bases and the J gene lost 9 bases, with 3 bases spanning the gap. Looked up from germline, CDR1 is SNHLY and CDR2 is FYNNEI. This CDR3 has 10 amino acids. The CDR3 DNA reads as TGTGCCAGCAGTGAGGGTGAGCAGTTCTTC. Protein sequence: CASSEGEQFF.

Points on this clone: Distinct nucleotide sequences in the sample also encode this CDR3. The J gene is TRBJ2-1, the V gene TRBV20-1, with D uncertain. Trimming pared 3 bases from V and 8 bases from J, leaving 8 bases between. Germline CDR1 is DFQATT and CDR2 is SNEGSKA (reference sequence). The CDR3 runs 11 residues. CDR3 loop: CSASGVDEQFF. CDR3 nucleotides: TGCAGTGCTAGTGGGGTGGATGAGCAGTTCTTC.

V usage is TRBV30 and J usage is TRBJ2-1, with 7 bases that match TRBD2. Germline CDR1 GTSNPN, CDR2 SVGIG (reference sequence). This CDR3 spans 14 amino acids. V lost 5 bases to trimming and J lost 8 bases; unmatched junction nucleotides: 12. This CDR3 is CAWRRSGAGDEQFF. The CDR3 DNA reads as TGTGCCTGGCGAAGGAGCGGGGCGGGGGATGAGCAGTTCTTC.

This chain joins TRBV29-1 and TRBJ2-3, with 9 positions matching TRBD2. V was pared by 5 bases and J by 1 base, with 1 base of the junction left unmatched. Germline-derived CDR1 and CDR2 are SQVTM and ANQGSEA. There are 13 residues in the CDR3. DNA for the CDR3: TGCAGCGTTCGGACTAGCGGCACAGATACGCAGTATTTT. This gives the protein CSVRTSGTDTQYF.

This clone was seen only a few times. The V and J genes are TRBV29-1 and TRBJ2-5, with 9 bases identical to TRBD1. The germline CDR1 and CDR2 sequences are SQVTM and ANQGSEA. V lost 5 bases to trimming and J lost 3 bases; unmatched junction nucleotides: 4. This CDR3 comprises 13 residues. CDR3 coding DNA: TGCAGCGTTACTCGGACAGGGGAAGAGACCCAGTACTTC. It specifies CSVTRTGEETQYF.

In nucleotides, the CDR3 is TGCGCCAGCAGCTTGTTGTCCTTATCCCGTTCCTACAATGAGCAGTTCTTC. Translating it yields CASSLLSLSRSYNEQFF. The V gene is TRBV5-1, the J gene TRBJ2-1; D gene uncertain. The V end lost 1 base, the J end lost 1 base, and 15 bases lay between the germline ends. Germline V CDR1 and CDR2: SGHRS, YFSETQ. The CDR3 contains 17 residues.

The chain uses TRBV15 and TRBJ2-2; D ambiguous. V lost 1 base to trimming and J lost 6 bases, with 3 bases between them. CDR1 and CDR2 from the germline V gene are LNHNV and YYDKDF (reference sequence). This CDR3 has 12 amino acids. The CDR3 region is CATSRVSGELFF. The CDR3 nucleotides are TGTGCCACCAGCAGAGTGTCCGGGGAGCTGTTTTTT.